These 12 T cell receptor beta chains were sequenced from one sample in a study of a mutant IDH1 vaccine in newly diagnosed glioma. Sequencing was performed with immunoSEQ multiplex PCR; in TCRdb, only in-frame clones are kept and a portion is missing. The profile shows approximately 37,000 clones, about 80% of them singletons. For these TCRs, the target antigens are not known. Time point denoted: week 23, last vaccination. The study gave 300 ug of mutant IDH1 20-mer peptide per vaccine dose, with topical imiquimod. Sequenced material: PBMCs, taken from a glioma patient whose treatment included an IDH1 peptide vaccine. The receptors derive from a man aged 50-60 years with glioma.

This clone has more than one count but fewer than ten. This chain joins TRBV29-1 and TRBJ2-7; the D is unclear. The CDR3 consists of 13 residues. CDR1 SQVTM and CDR2 ANQGSEA come from the germline V gene. Trimming stripped 5 bases from V and 3 bases from J, with 14 bases between. The CDR3 protein is CSVSRLEHYEQYF. The CDR3 DNA is TGCAGCGTTTCTCGACTTGAACACTACGAGCAGTACTTC.

This clone has just a few counts. The chain links TRBV10-3 to TRBJ2-2, with 8 bases fitting TRBD1. The CDR3 loop spans 14 amino acids. From germline, CDR1 is ENHRY and CDR2 SYGVKD. Trimming removed 10 bases from V and 0 bases from J; junction bases left unmatched: 4. Written as DNA, the CDR3 is TGTGCCACCCGGGACAGGACGAACACCGGGGAGCTGTTTTTT. It specifies CATRDRTNTGELFF.

The chain carries TRBV7-6 and TRBJ2-2, with 9 bases fitting TRBD1. Germline lookup yields CDR1 SGHVS and CDR2 FNYEAQ. The CDR3 has 17 amino acids. Trimming took 4 bases from V and 1 from J; bases not matched to a gene: 7. The CDR3 DNA is TGTGCCAGCAGCTCCTGGGGGACAGGGAGGAACACCGGGGAGCTGTTTTTT. Its translation is CASSSWGTGRNTGELFF.

The V and J genes are TRBV28 and TRBJ1-1, with 7 bases lining up with TRBD1. Germline lookup yields CDR1 MDHEN and CDR2 SYDVKM. V was pared by 7 bases and J by 6 bases, with 17 bases of the junction left unmatched. The CDR3 length is 16 residues. For the CDR3, the DNA is TGTGCCAGCAAGAGCGTCTTGACAGGGTCCAAGCCTGAAGCTTTCTTT. It translates to CASKSVLTGSKPEAFF.

This chain connects TRBV15 to TRBJ2-5; 8 nucleotides line up with TRBD1. The germline CDR1 and CDR2 sequences are LNHNV and YYDKDF (reference sequence). Losses at the gene ends were 3 bases for V and 4 bases for J; bases not matched to a gene: 1. CDR3 size: 13 residues. CDR3 nucleotides: TGTGCCACCAGCAGTACAGGGGGAGAGACCCAGTACTTC. Encoded protein: CATSSTGGETQYF.

This clone was seen a few times. J is TRBJ1-1 and V is TRBV30; D is possibly TRBD1 (6 bases). Trimming left V 4 bases short and J 0 bases short, with 12 bases between. This CDR3 has 14 residues. Germline CDR1 is GTSNPN and CDR2 is SVGIG (reference sequence). Written as DNA, the CDR3 is TGTGCCTGGACCGGCCAGGGGATGAACACTGAAGCTTTCTTT. Translated, it gives CAWTGQGMNTEAFF.

The rearrangement links TRBV27 to TRBJ1-5; tentative D call: TRBD1 (5 bases). Per the germline V gene, CDR1 is MNHEY and CDR2 is SMNVEV (reference sequence). Trimming took off 5 bases at V and 11 bases at J, with 16 bases between the two ends. CDR3 size: 13 residues. CDR3 coding DNA: TGTGCCAGCAGTCCTGGGCAGGGTAGGTCCCAGCATTTT. As protein: CASSPGQGRSQHF.

The chain links TRBV7-9 to TRBJ1-5; D not certain. The germline gives CDR1 SEHNR, CDR2 FQNEAQ (reference sequence). This CDR3 has 13 amino acids. V lost 6 bases and J 4 bases, leaving 10 bases between the germline ends. As DNA, the CDR3 is TGTGCCAGCAGGAGGTTGGAAAATCAGCCCCAGCATTTT. It is translated as CASRRLENQPQHF.

V is TRBV9 and J is TRBJ2-1, with D possibly matching TRBD1 (6 bases). Per the germline V gene, CDR1 is SGDLS and CDR2 is YYNGEE. CDR3 length: 15 residues. V was pared by 0 bases and J by 3 bases, with 10 bases between. The CDR3 region is CASSVGGGGYNEQFF. CDR3 bases: TGTGCCAGCAGCGTAGGTGGGGGCGGCTACAATGAGCAGTTCTTC.

This chain uses TRBV5-1 with TRBJ2-5, with D possibly being TRBD2 (6 bases). V dropped 4 bases and J dropped 5 bases, with 15 bases sitting between them. There are 14 residues in the CDR3. Germline V gives CDR1 SGHRS, CDR2 YFSETQ. This CDR3 reads CASSTGTSLETQYF. CDR3 in DNA: TGCGCCAGCAGCACCGGGACTTCGCTGGAGACCCAGTACTTC. The whole variable domain, remainder taken from reference TRBV5-1 and TRBJ2-5, is KAGVTQTPRYLIKTRGQQVTLSCSPISGHRSVSWYQQTPGQGLQFLFEYFSETQRNKGNFPGRFSGRQFSNSRSEMNVSTLELGDSALYLCASSTGTSLETQYFGPGTRLLVL.

The chain's CDR3 is CASSQDIANTGELFF. CDR3 nucleotide sequence: TGTGCCAGCAGTCAGGACATCGCGAACACCGGGGAGCTGTTTTTT. The gene calls are TRBV28 and TRBJ2-2, with a weak D call TRBD1 (5 bases). Deletions cut 5 bases from V and 0 bases from J, with 10 bases between. The CDR3 sequence is 15 residues long. Germline V lookup: CDR1 MDHEN, CDR2 SYDVKM.

This clone is a singleton in its sample. The chain employs TRBV4-3 and TRBJ2-1; 9 bases are a match to TRBD2. Trimming removed 1 base from V and 0 bases from J; junction bases left unmatched: 13. This CDR3 region has 20 residues. Germline V CDR1 and CDR2: LGHNA, YSLEER. The CDR3 region is CASSQVRGLASSSSYNEQFF. The CDR3 bases are TGCGCCAGCAGCCAAGTTCGGGGACTAGCCTCCTCCAGCTCCTACAATGAGCAGTTCTTC.